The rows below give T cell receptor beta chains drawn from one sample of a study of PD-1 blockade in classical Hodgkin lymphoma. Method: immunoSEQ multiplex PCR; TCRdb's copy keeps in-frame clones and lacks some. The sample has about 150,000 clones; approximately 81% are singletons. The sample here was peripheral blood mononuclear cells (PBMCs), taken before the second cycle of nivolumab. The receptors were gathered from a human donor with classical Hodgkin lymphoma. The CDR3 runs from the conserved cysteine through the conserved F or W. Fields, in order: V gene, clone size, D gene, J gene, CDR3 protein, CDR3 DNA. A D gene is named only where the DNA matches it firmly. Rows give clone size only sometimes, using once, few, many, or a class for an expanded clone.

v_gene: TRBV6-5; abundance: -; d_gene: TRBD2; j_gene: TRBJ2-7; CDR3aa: CASSPRLAGLYEQYF; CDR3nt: TGTGCCAGCAGTCCCCGACTAGCGGGCCTCTACGAGCAGTACTTC
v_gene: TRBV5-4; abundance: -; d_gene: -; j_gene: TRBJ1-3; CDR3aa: CASSPGQTSGNTIYF; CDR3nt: TGTGCCAGCAGCCCAGGACAAACCTCTGGAAACACCATATATTTT
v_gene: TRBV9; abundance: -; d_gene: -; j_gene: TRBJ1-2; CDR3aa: CASSPQGFNGYTF; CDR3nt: TGTGCCAGCAGCCCCCAGGGGTTTAATGGCTACACCTTC
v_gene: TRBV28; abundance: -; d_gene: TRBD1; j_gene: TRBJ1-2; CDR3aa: CASIISGTGGVGYTF; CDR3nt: TGTGCCAGCATCATTTCCGGGACAGGGGGGGTTGGCTACACCTTC
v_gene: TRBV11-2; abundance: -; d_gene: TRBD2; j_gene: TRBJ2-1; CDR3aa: CASSLIAGVRYNEQFF; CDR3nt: TGTGCCAGCAGCTTAATAGCGGGGGTTCGCTACAATGAGCAGTTCTTC
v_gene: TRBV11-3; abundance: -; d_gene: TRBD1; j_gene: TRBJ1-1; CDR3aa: CASSFGQGEAFF; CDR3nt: TGTGCCAGCAGCTTCGGACAGGGTGAAGCTTTCTTT
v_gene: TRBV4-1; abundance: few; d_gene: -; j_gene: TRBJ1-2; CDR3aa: CASRGVLGYGYTF; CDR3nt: TGCGCCAGCAGGGGGGTGTTGGGCTATGGCTACACCTTC
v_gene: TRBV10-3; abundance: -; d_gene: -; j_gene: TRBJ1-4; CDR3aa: CAISESTGNEKLFF; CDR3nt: TGTGCCATCAGTGAGTCGACGGGCAATGAAAAACTGTTTTTT
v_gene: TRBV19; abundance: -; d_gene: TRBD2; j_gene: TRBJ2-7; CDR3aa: CASSIAGLAEYSYEQYF; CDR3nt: TGTGCCAGTAGTATAGCAGGGCTAGCGGAATACTCCTACGAGCAGTACTTC
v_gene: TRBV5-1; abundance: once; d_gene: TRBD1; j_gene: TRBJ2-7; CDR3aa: CASSSLAGGGYEQYF; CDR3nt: TGCGCCAGCAGCTCGTTGGCAGGGGGCGGTTACGAGCAGTACTTC
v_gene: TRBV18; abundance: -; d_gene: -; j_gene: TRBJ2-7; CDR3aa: CASSLTGTTTEEQYF; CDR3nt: TGTGCCAGCTCACTAACCGGGACAACTACGGAAGAGCAGTACTTC
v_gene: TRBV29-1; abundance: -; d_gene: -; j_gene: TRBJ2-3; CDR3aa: CSVDLADTQYF; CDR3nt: TGCAGCGTTGACCTTGCGGATACGCAGTATTTT
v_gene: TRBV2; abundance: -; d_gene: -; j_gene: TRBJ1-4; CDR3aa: CASRTFGQGNEKLFF; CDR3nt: TGTGCCAGCAGGACTTTCGGCCAGGGGAATGAAAAACTGTTTTTT
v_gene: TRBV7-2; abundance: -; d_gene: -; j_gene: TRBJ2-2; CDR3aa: CASSLALGGPGELFF; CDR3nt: TGTGCCAGCAGCTTAGCGCTAGGGGGGCCCGGGGAGCTGTTTTTT
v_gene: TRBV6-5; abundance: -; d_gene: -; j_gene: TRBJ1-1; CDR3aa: CASSYGGNTEAFF; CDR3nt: TGTGCCAGCAGTTACGGGGGGAACACTGAAGCTTTCTTT
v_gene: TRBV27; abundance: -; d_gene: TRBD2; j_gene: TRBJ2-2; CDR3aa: CASSSRTSGSIGELFF; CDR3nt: TGTGCCAGCAGTTCTCGGACTAGCGGGAGTATCGGGGAGCTGTTTTTT
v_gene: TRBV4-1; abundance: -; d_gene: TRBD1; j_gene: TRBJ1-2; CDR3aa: CASSQDVWGRGRRDYGYTF; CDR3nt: TGCGCCAGCAGCCAAGACGTGTGGGGCAGGGGGAGAAGGGACTATGGCTACACCTTC
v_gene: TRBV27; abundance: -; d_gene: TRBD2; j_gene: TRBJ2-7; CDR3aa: CASKGLAGAEQYF; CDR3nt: TGTGCCAGCAAGGGGCTAGCGGGGGCCGAGCAGTACTTC
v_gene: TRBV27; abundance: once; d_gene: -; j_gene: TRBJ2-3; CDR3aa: CASWGVTDTQYF; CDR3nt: TGTGCCAGCTGGGGGGTGACAGATACGCAGTATTTT
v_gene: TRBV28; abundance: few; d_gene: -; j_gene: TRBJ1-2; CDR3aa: CASSPGGQPNGYTF; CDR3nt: TGTGCCAGCAGCCCCGGCGGACAGCCTAATGGCTACACCTTC
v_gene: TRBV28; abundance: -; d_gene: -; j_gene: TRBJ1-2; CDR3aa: CASSLRRGLNYGYTF; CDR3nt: TGTGCCAGCAGTCTCCGCAGAGGGCTTAACTATGGCTACACCTTC
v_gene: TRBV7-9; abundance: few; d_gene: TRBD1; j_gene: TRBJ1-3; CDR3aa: CASSFLTGIGNTIYF; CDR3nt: TGTGCCAGCAGCTTCCTGACAGGGATCGGAAACACCATATATTTT